Listed below are T cell receptor beta chains from one sample, sequenced in a study of immune evolution from preneoplasia to lung adenocarcinoma. Assay used: immunoSEQ multiplex PCR; TCRdb lists only in-frame clones, some missing. The repertoire consists of roughly 10,000 clones, with over 60% occurring once and the leading ten covering less than 30%. Specimen: FFPE normal lung tissue adjacent to the tumor. The source is a person in their sixties with lung adenocarcinoma. Some clones in this sample may be carry-over from other donors' samples. The CDR3 runs from the conserved cysteine through the conserved F or W. The D gene is left open where the match is weak. Clone size appears in some rows only: once, few, many, or a class for an expanded clone.

D gene,CDR3 length,V gene,J gene,clone size,CDR3 protein,CDR3 DNA
.,14,TRBV5-1,TRBJ2-7,.,CASSSGLLAYEQYF,TGCGCCAGCAGCTCCGGACTTTTAGCCTACGAGCAGTACTTC
.,13,TRBV18,TRBJ1-1,few,CASSPTLNTEAFF,TGTGCCAGCTCACCGACACTGAACACTGAAGCTTTCTTT
TRBD1,16,TRBV9,TRBJ1-3,medium-sized,CASSNNGQGAGNTIYF,TGTGCCAGCAGCAATAACGGACAGGGTGCTGGAAACACCATATATTTT
TRBD2,15,TRBV18,TRBJ2-3,.,CASSLAGGDTDTQYF,TGTGCCAGCTCACTAGCGGGAGGCGACACAGATACGCAGTATTTT
.,14,TRBV12-2,TRBJ1-1,.,CASRLPLTYEEAFF,TGTGCAAGTCGCTTACCTCTTACGTATGAAGAAGCTTTCTTT
TRBD2,13,TRBV11-2,TRBJ2-5,.,CASSSSGRETQYF,TGTGCCAGCAGCTCTAGCGGGAGGGAGACCCAGTACTTC
.,13,TRBV6-5,TRBJ1-1,.,CASSSHRDTEAFF,TGTGCCAGCAGTTCCCACAGGGACACTGAAGCTTTCTTT
TRBD2,15,TRBV6-6,TRBJ2-1,.,CASSYPSGGNNEQFF,TGTGCCAGCAGTTACCCGTCCGGGGGGAACAATGAGCAGTTCTTC
TRBD2,14,TRBV6-4,TRBJ2-3,.,CASSPTSGTDTQYF,TGTGCCAGCAGTCCGACTAGCGGGACAGATACGCAGTATTTT
.,15,TRBV29-1,TRBJ2-1,.,CSVSANQRSYNEQFF,TGCAGCGTATCGGCAAACCAGCGGTCCTACAATGAGCAGTTCTTC
.,14,TRBV30,TRBJ2-7,.,CAWSVGGSSYEQYF,TGTGCCTGGAGTGTCGGAGGGAGCTCCTACGAGCAGTACTTC
TRBD1,14,TRBV5-1,TRBJ1-4,.,CASSTGTGGEKLFF,TGCGCCAGCAGCACCGGGACAGGGGGCGAAAAACTGTTTTTT
.,14,TRBV29-1,TRBJ2-3,.,CSVDQGTLADTQYF,TGCAGCGTTGACCAGGGGACGTTGGCAGATACGCAGTATTTT
.,13,TRBV30,TRBJ2-7,.,CAWSVLRRGEQYF,TGTGCCTGGAGTGTACTCCGCAGGGGCGAGCAGTACTTC